Described below is a single T cell receptor beta chain sequence and its context. Its antigen specificity is not known. No clone much larger than this one lies a single base away; base qualities are absent. TCRbeta rearrangements were sequenced from genomic DNA using the immunoSEQ assay at survey resolution. As for the original processing: In the TCR sequencing data, the lowest productive clonotype frequency that could be detected was 2.59 x 10-5. Only productive TCRbeta rearrangements, defined as complete and in-frame sequences, were included in the analyses. The clonality of each sample was calculated as Simpson clonality in the immunoSEQ Analyzer version 3.0. Clones were binned by frequency as very rare, small, medium, large (1-20%) or hyperexpanded (>20%). Generation probabilities were estimated with OLGA 1.2.3, V-gene circos plots were made with VDJtools, specificities were looked up in VDJdb, and CDR3 motifs were identified with GLIPH. Held by TCRdb, this immuneACCESS table contains in-frame sequences only and omits some clones. Under half of the omission traces to an unresolved V gene where checked; the cause of the rest is unknown. V and J calls and clone size follow that table, whereas D and trimming were derived from the DNA. The sample table lists about 29,000 clones, 78% of them with a count of one. The ten biggest clones cover 0.9% to 1.2% of the sample.

The healthy controls were 37 blood donors, and the buffy coats of these donors were supplied by the Finnish Red Cross blood service. All TCR-sequenced material derived from peripheral blood: patient blood samples and healthy donor buffy coats. Ficoll-Hypaque gradient centrifugation was used to isolate peripheral blood mononuclear cells. For the healthy controls, CD4+ cells were obtained from buffy coats by magnetic purification. The Gentra Puregene Cell and Tissue kit was used to extract genomic DNA, and a Qubit 2.0 fluorometer was used to measure the amount of genomic DNA. This sample is part of a study of STAT5B mutations in CD4+ large granular lymphocyte leukemia (dated by TCRdb to between 2021 and 2022). With respect to the entire study: Among healthy controls, the CDR3 'QG' motif was associated with a particular HLA allele. TCRbeta repertoires of CD4+ T-cell large granular lymphocyte leukemia patients were compared with those of healthy blood donors. The purity of purified fractions was confirmed by flow cytometry on FACSCanto II or FACSVerse to exceed 95% among lymphocytes.

The CDR3 holds 15 amino acids from the cysteine to the phenylalanine. Of the read, only the CDR3 DNA is kept; its 45 bases are in frame from base 1. Per the germline V gene, MGHDK is the CDR1 and SYGVNS is the CDR2. V loses 1 base of germline sequence and J loses 5 bases, and the interval between the two ends is 11 bases. Overall study outcomes, separate from this receptor: Enrichment of TRBV06-family usage was observed among the top patient clones (8/27) relative to healthy controls (2/35). Data were not HLA-matched; higher clonality in CD4+ versus CD8+ T-LGLL could reflect the relatively small sample size. The main leukemic clonotypes were found to be private to each patient, although 25% of the main leukemic clonotypes were detected at low frequency in the non-leukemic repertoires of other patients. CD4-sorted patient repertoires appeared more clonal than healthy CD4+ repertoires, and this difference persisted after removing the putative leukemic clones.

This TCR derives from a human donor in good health. The material sequenced was CD4+ T cells from blood buffy coats. The sequence links TRBV25-1 to TRBJ2-2; no D gene is confidently identified. The CDR3 here reads CASSESELRTGELFF. The sequence in DNA is TGTGCCAGCAGTGAATCCGAGTTGAGGACCGGGGAGCTGTTTTTT.